The sequence of this T cell receptor beta chain was determined in a study of human T cells and chemical hapten exposure. Study in general: The study traced per-sample TCR yield variation mainly to small differences in pooled library volumes.

TCRdb reprocessed the RACE reads with MiXCR, giving one entry per CDR3 protein. The table lists 300,000 to 450,000 distinct CDR3 sequences, approximately 5.1% of them singletons. This clonotype has at least ten counts. Time point given: pre-sensitization, week 0. Treatment described: therapeutic diphenylcyclopropenone sensitization with weekly scalp DPC. V was pared by 6 bases and J by 0 bases, with 10 bases of the junction left unmatched. The germline CDR1 and CDR2 sequences are MNHEY and SVGAGI. The CDR3 length is 16 residues. The source was whole blood, collected in connection with sensitization to the hapten diphenylcyclopropenone (DPC). V gene TRBV6-5 combines with J gene TRBJ2-7; 8 bases map to TRBD2. The clonotype was recovered from a woman aged 45-60 years with alopecia areata. Some clones in this sample may be carry-over from other donors' samples. The CDR3 sequence is CASRLTSVRSSYEQYF. DNA for the CDR3: TGTGCCAGCAGACTGACTAGCGTTAGGAGCTCCTACGAGCAGTACTTC.